This T cell receptor (beta chain) was observed in a study of blood T cell repertoires in COVID-19 (dated by TCRdb to about 2020). Notes on the research overall: Samples from collaborators originated in the United States, Italy and Spain and spanned both the acute and convalescent phases of COVID-19. A freely available public database, intended as a resource for researchers studying the immune response to SARS-CoV-2, is where the repertoires were released. The samples were drawn from the first 160 participants of the ongoing ImmuneRACE study and from 950 to 1,500 subjects provided by 6 global collaborators. Subjects who had been exposed to COVID-19, were actively infected with it, or had recovered from it provided the deeply sampled blood TCRbeta repertoires that made up the dataset. Where available, HLA class I and class II types were obtained from metadata supplied by the sample provider rather than from assay-based typing. The material from the prospective study consisted of cDNA or gDNA derived from T cells, B-cell-depleted T cells, or PBMCs. Sample metadata almost always included a de-identified subject ID, COVID-19 status, age in years and sex. The paper's findings and limits, for the study overall: How much clinical and demographic metadata was included differed by source and by participant, and the metadata was provided uncurated.

Comment on this clone: The target of this receptor is not known. No per-base quality is available; no much larger clone lies one base away.

Spanning cysteine to phenylalanine, the CDR3 consists of 15 amino acids. The retained sequence is limited to the CDR3, 45 bases, with the frame set at the first base. According to the germline V gene (reference sequence), CDR1 reads LNHDA and CDR2 reads SQIVND. V is reduced by 4 bases and J by 3 bases, leaving a spacing of 15 bases between them. Participants in the prospective study were aged roughly 18 to 95 years, lived in 24 United States geographic areas, and enrolled through a virtual design. To assign participants to cohorts, the prospective study relied on clinical history that participants themselves reported in a screening survey and a study questionnaire. In the prospective study, mobile phlebotomists collected whole blood, serum and a nasopharyngeal or oropharyngeal swab from each participant. Additional blood draws and questionnaires over a roughly two-month period could optionally be provided by prospective study participants. Before DNA extraction, blood samples from the prospective study were shipped at room temperature or frozen.

The immunoSEQ Assay, a bias-controlled multiplex PCR, was used to amplify TCRbeta CDR3 regions from genomic DNA. As for the original processing: Nucleated cell counts per sample were estimated from amplification of reference gene primers within the assay. Sequence reads were collapsed and filtered to measure the absolute abundance of every unique TCRbeta CDR3 rearrangement. For each sample, productive Simpson clonality was calculated by taking the square root of Simpson's diversity index across productive rearrangements. In TCRdb, the immuneACCESS table is reduced to in-frame sequences with V and J assigned. These tables do not hold every clone; where another copy was compared, an unresolved V gene accounts for under half, and the others remain unexplained. V and J calls and clone size are as listed in that table; D and trimming were resolved from the DNA. This sample holds approximately 260,000 clones; approximately 86% were observed only once. The ten largest clones capture 3% to 4% of the sample.

This sequence uses TRBV19 and TRBJ1-2; the D gene is perhaps TRBD1, from 6 matching bases. The origin of this receptor is a woman aged 40-49 years with acute COVID-19. The material sequenced was PBMCs or T cells enriched from blood (not recorded which). The encoded CDR3 is CASSTPGQRYYGYTF. In nucleotides, the sequence is TGTGCCAGTAGTACCCCCGGACAGCGATACTATGGCTACACCTTC. With all but the CDR3 taken from the reference TRBV19 and TRBJ1-2 genes, the full variable domain is: DGGITQSPKYLFRKEGQNVTLSCEQNLNHDAMYWYRQDPGQGLRLIYYSQIVNDFQKGDIAEGYSVSREKKESFPLTVTSAQKNPTAFYLCASSTPGQRYYGYTFGSGTRLTVV.